This entry is about one TCR beta chain. What this receptor recognizes is not known. Base quality data are lacking; no much larger clone is found one base away. The sample comes from a study of OX40 agonist ivuxolimab in advanced cancers. At the level of the whole study: Ivuxolimab was a fully human IgG2 agonistic monoclonal antibody targeting the costimulatory receptor OX40 (CD134). Intravenous ivuxolimab was administered to patients every 2 weeks at six dose levels: 0.01, 0.1, 0.3, 1.5, 3 and 10 mg/kg. The point of sequencing TCRbeta in the periphery was to test whether ivuxolimab changed TCR sequence diversity and drove clonal T-cell expansion. The dose-escalation cohort was 82.7% male with a mean age of about 60 years, ranging from roughly 23 to 80. Patients were allowed to have had prior anti-PD-1, anti-PD-L1 or anti-CTLA-4 therapy, and 40% of the dose-escalation patients had been treated with checkpoint inhibitors. Of the roughly 52 dose-escalation patients, hepatocellular carcinoma was present in roughly 19, melanoma in around 15, renal cell carcinoma in 9 and head and neck cancer in 9. Partial responses were achieved by three dose-escalation patients, of whom one had hepatocellular carcinoma and two had cutaneous melanoma. The paper covers the monotherapy dose-escalation part of the phase I ivuxolimab trial, which included N = 52 patients. General findings and caveats noted by the study authors: The antigen specificity of the clonally expanded peripheral T cells was not determined. After ivuxolimab, more expanded clones were found on average in CD8+ T cells than in CD4+ T cells. Clonal expansion of both CD4+ and CD8+ blood T cells was observed from baseline to week 6 at doses 0.1 to 3.0 mg/kg. Low levels of normalized T-cell clonal expansion were also seen in some patients who did not respond. In the 0.1-3.0 mg/kg groups, partial responders had among the lowest normalized peripheral clonal expansion, particularly in CD8+ T cells.

From the cysteine up to the phenylalanine, the CDR3 has a length of 15 residues. The only DNA kept is the CDR3, 45 bases in frame from the first base. From the germline V gene, CDR1 is MGHDK and CDR2 is SYGVNS. Clipping removes 4 bases from V and 10 bases from J, with 9 as the unmatched junction base count. To sequence the TCRbeta CDR3 region, genomic DNA was isolated from the sorted cells. The immunoSEQ Assay was used for sequencing of TCRbeta CDR3 regions. The immuneACCESS repertoire file appears here via TCRdb, limited to in-frame rearrangements. These files lack a portion of the clones; in checked studies, under half of the deficit traces to unresolved V genes, and the cause of the others is not known. The sample has about 54,000 clones on record, nearly 80% of them singletons. The top ten clonotypes cover around 4.6% of the sample. The trial excluded patients who had a history of autoimmune disease or who were on systemic immunosuppression. Peripheral blood for TCR sequencing was collected from all dose cohorts at baseline, on cycle 4 day 1, and on cycle 7 day 1. The samples were taken from a phase I, first-in-human, multicenter, open-label dose-escalation trial of ivuxolimab. Adults with locally advanced or metastatic melanoma, renal cell carcinoma, hepatocellular carcinoma or head and neck squamous cell carcinoma were enrolled in the trial. Before TCR sequencing, CD4+ and CD8+ T cells were separately sorted from peripheral blood.

The sequencing used CD4+ or CD8+ T cells sorted from blood, collected in a trial of the OX40 agonist ivuxolimab. The clonotype comes from an adult with an advanced solid tumor such as melanoma, head and neck, liver or kidney cancer. Recombination connected TRBV25-1 to TRBJ1-6, with 8 middle bases fitting TRBD1. The nucleotide sequence is given as TGTGCCAGCAGTGGCTCACGACAGGGGCAATCACCCCTCCACTTT. Translated, it reads CASSGSRQGQSPLHF.